A selection of T cell receptor beta chains follows, all from one sample in a study of cytomegalovirus exposure and HLA in healthy donors. Clones were sequenced by immunoSEQ multiplex PCR, and TCRdb holds only the in-frame ones, with some missing. The sample consists of 150,000 to 200,000 clones, around three quarters of them appearing once. What was sequenced was PBMCs. These receptors were obtained from a boy aged 5-17 years in good health and CMV-seronegative. The CDR3 runs from the conserved cysteine through the conserved F or W. The D gene is left open where the match is weak. Clone size appears in some rows only: once, few, many, or a class for an expanded clone.

TGTGCCAGCAGCTTAGCAGGGGGCCACGAGCAGTACTTC	CASSLAGGHEQYF	few	TRBD1	TRBV7-9	TRBJ2-7
TGTGCCAGCAGCCCACGGGGGACCACCTACGAGCAGTACTTC	CASSPRGTTYEQYF	once	-	TRBV7-9	TRBJ2-7
TGTGCCAGTAGTGTCAGGGGAAGAGGAGAGACCCAGTACTTC	CASSVRGRGETQYF	-	-	TRBV19	TRBJ2-5
TGTGCCAGCAGTGACGCACGCGCTGGTGAGACCCAGTACTTC	CASSDARAGETQYF	few	-	TRBV2	TRBJ2-5
TGTGCCAGCAGCTTGGACAGGGGAAGCTCTCCTGAAGCTTTCTTT	CASSLDRGSSPEAFF	-	TRBD1	TRBV11-2	TRBJ1-1
TGTGCCAGCAGCTTGCTCAGGGGCCACGAGCAGTACTTC	CASSLLRGHEQYF	-	-	TRBV5-4	TRBJ2-7
TGTGCCAGCAGTTTATCGGGACAGGGCTTGAACACTGAAGCTTTCTTT	CASSLSGQGLNTEAFF	-	TRBD1	TRBV27	TRBJ1-1
TGCGCCAGCAGCCAGAGCGATATCCGCGGGGAGCTGTTTTTT	CASSQSDIRGELFF	-	-	TRBV4-1	TRBJ2-2
TGTGCCAGCAGTGCCAGGGAAGCAGTCGGCTACACCTTC	CASSAREAVGYTF	-	-	TRBV6-1	TRBJ1-2
TGTGCCAGTAGTAACCGGGACAGGGCAAGGGAGACCCAGTACTTC	CASSNRDRARETQYF	few	TRBD1	TRBV19	TRBJ2-5
TGTGCCAGCAGCTCTCCCTCAGCGGGACTAGCGGTTCGAGAGACCCAGTACTTC	CASSSPSAGLAVRETQYF	-	TRBD2	TRBV11-2	TRBJ2-5
TGTGCCAGCAGCCAAGGATTGAGAGGGAACGATGAGCAGTTCTTC	CASSQGLRGNDEQFF	-	-	TRBV4-2	TRBJ2-1
TGTGCCAGCAGCGGCGACAGCAATGAGCAGTTCTTC	CASSGDSNEQFF	-	-	TRBV5-4	TRBJ2-1
TGTGCCAGCAGCTTGGTAACTAGCGGGGCCTCCTACGAGCAGTACTTC	CASSLVTSGASYEQYF	-	TRBD2	TRBV5-5	TRBJ2-7
TGTGCCAGCAGCTTAACAGGGACCACTGAAGCTTTCTTT	CASSLTGTTEAFF	once	-	TRBV7-2	TRBJ1-1
TGTGCCACCAAGGCGTTTCTAGGTACGTTGAAGCAGTACTTC	CATKAFLGTLKQYF	-	-	TRBV28	TRBJ2-7
TGTGCCAGCAGCTTGGTGGTCAGGGGGCGCGGTGAAAAACTGTTTTTT	CASSLVVRGRGEKLFF	-	TRBD1	TRBV5-5	TRBJ1-4
TGTGCCAGCAGCCAAGATTTTGGACAGGATAACTATGGCTACACCTTC	CASSQDFGQDNYGYTF	-	TRBD1	TRBV4-2	TRBJ1-2
TGTGCCAGCAGTCTACCGACAGGCCTGGGGGAGCAGTACTTC	CASSLPTGLGEQYF	-	-	TRBV11-3	TRBJ2-7
TGTGCCAGCAGCTTAGATCCAGGGGGCTACGAGCAGTACTTC	CASSLDPGGYEQYF	once	TRBD1	TRBV7-6	TRBJ2-7
TGTGCCAGTTCAGGGGTCGACTATGGCTACACCTTC	CASSGVDYGYTF	once	-	TRBV7-2	TRBJ1-2
TGCGCCAGCAGCGCCGGGACAGGGGTGACCGGGGAGCTGTTTTTT	CASSAGTGVTGELFF	-	TRBD1	TRBV5-1	TRBJ2-2
TGTGCCAGTAGTATAGATCAGAGGAGGACTAGCGGGAACTACGAGCAGTACTTC	CASSIDQRRTSGNYEQYF	-	TRBD2	TRBV19	TRBJ2-7
TGTGCCAGTAGTAAATTGGCCCCTAGGTTTTCTGGAAACACCATATATTTT	CASSKLAPRFSGNTIYF	-	-	TRBV19	TRBJ1-3
TGTGCCAGCAGTTCGACAGTAGAAGGAAACACCATATATTTT	CASSSTVEGNTIYF	-	-	TRBV28	TRBJ1-3
TGCGCCAGCAGCTTGGGTATGAACACTGAAGCTTTCTTT	CASSLGMNTEAFF	-	-	TRBV5-1	TRBJ1-1
TGTGCCAGCAGCTTAGGGGGCTCCGTCTACGAGCAGTACTTC	CASSLGGSVYEQYF	-	-	TRBV7-9	TRBJ2-7
TGTGCCAGCAGCTTAGCCCTTACAGGGGACTATGGCTACACCTTC	CASSLALTGDYGYTF	-	TRBD1	TRBV7-9	TRBJ1-2
TGTGCCAGTCGTCCGGGAGGGATGAACACTGAAGCTTTCTTT	CASRPGGMNTEAFF	-	-	TRBV19	TRBJ1-1
TGTGCCAGCAGTTTGGCGGGTAGCGGGTACGAGCAGTACTTC	CASSLAGSGYEQYF	-	TRBD2	TRBV2	TRBJ2-7
TGTGCCAGCAGTGATTATGTAGGGACAGGGGTTAGGGATGAGCAGTTCTTC	CASSDYVGTGVRDEQFF	once	TRBD1	TRBV2	TRBJ2-1
TGTGCCAGCAGCTCCGGATGGACAGGACTGGTCGAGCAGTACTTC	CASSSGWTGLVEQYF	-	TRBD1	TRBV13	TRBJ2-7
TGTGCCAGCAGTTTGGTCCCAGGGGGTATCTACGAGCAGTACTTC	CASSLVPGGIYEQYF	-	TRBD1	TRBV6-5	TRBJ2-7
TGTGCCAGCAGTGACGGGACAGGGTTTGGCTCTGGGGCCAACGTCCTGACTTTC	CASSDGTGFGSGANVLTF	-	TRBD1	TRBV6-4	TRBJ2-6
TGTGCCTCACGGAGGCAGGGGGCTGAAGCTTTCTTT	CASRRQGAEAFF	-	TRBD1	TRBV30	TRBJ1-1
TGTGCCAGCAGCTTAGATACAGGGGGCGAGCAGACCCAGTACTTC	CASSLDTGGEQTQYF	-	TRBD1	TRBV11-2	TRBJ2-5
TGTGCCAGCAGCTTCGACGGAGTTCGTTACTTC	CASSFDGVRYF	-	-	TRBV7-9	TRBJ2-7
TGCAGTGTGGGAGTCAACACTGAAGCTTTCTTT	CSVGVNTEAFF	-	-	TRBV20-1	TRBJ1-1
TGTGCCAGCAGTGGCCCCCGGACTAGCGGCGAGCAGTACTTC	CASSGPRTSGEQYF	-	TRBD2	TRBV25-1	TRBJ2-7
TGTGCCAGCAGCTTAATGGACAGGAGCTCCTACAATGAGCAGTTCTTC	CASSLMDRSSYNEQFF	-	TRBD1	TRBV7-9	TRBJ2-1
TGTGCCAGCAGCTTGCTGGGGACATTAGACTACGAGCAGTACTTC	CASSLLGTLDYEQYF	-	-	TRBV5-6	TRBJ2-7
TGTGCCATCAGTGGCGGGACAGGGGATGTAGGGGAGCTGTTTTTT	CAISGGTGDVGELFF	few	TRBD1	TRBV10-3	TRBJ2-2
TGTGCCAGCTCACCACCTACTAGCGAGAATACGCAGTATTTT	CASSPPTSENTQYF	-	TRBD2	TRBV18	TRBJ2-3
TGCGCCAGCAGCCCACACCCCAATCAGCCCCAGCATTTT	CASSPHPNQPQHF	-	-	TRBV4-1	TRBJ1-5
TGTGCCACCAGCAGAGCCACCTCTAGCGTAGTTCCCGGGGGGGCCACCGGGGAGCTGTTTTTT	CATSRATSSVVPGGATGELFF	once	TRBD2	TRBV15	TRBJ2-2
TGTGCCTCCCGGGACGGGAGCTCCTACGAGCAGTACTTC	CASRDGSSYEQYF	-	-	TRBV10-3	TRBJ2-7
TGTGCCAGCTCACCGCCGCAGCGGGACAGGGATGCAGAGACCCAGTACTTC	CASSPPQRDRDAETQYF	-	TRBD1	TRBV18	TRBJ2-5
TGTGCCAGCAGCGTTAGCGGGAGGCCGTACAATGAGCAGTTCTTC	CASSVSGRPYNEQFF	-	TRBD2	TRBV9	TRBJ2-1
TGTGCCAGCAGCGAGCAGGACAGACCCTCAGATACGCAGTATTTT	CASSEQDRPSDTQYF	-	-	TRBV9	TRBJ2-3
TGTGCCAGCCTGACAGGCAACTCTGGGGCCAACGTCCTGACTTTC	CASLTGNSGANVLTF	-	-	TRBV6-1	TRBJ2-6
TGTGCCAGTGAACCGGGACAGGGGAACACTGAAGCTTTCTTT	CASEPGQGNTEAFF	-	TRBD1	TRBV19	TRBJ1-1
TGTGCCAGCAGCTTGTGGCGGGGGCCTGCCACAGATACGCAGTATTTT	CASSLWRGPATDTQYF	-	-	TRBV11-2	TRBJ2-3
TGTGCCAGCAGACAGGGGCAGACCGGGGAGCTGTTTTTT	CASRQGQTGELFF	-	TRBD1	TRBV6-1	TRBJ2-2